The clone carrying this T cell receptor beta chain was seen a handful of times. This CDR3 has 14 amino acids. Germline lookup yields CDR1 DFQATT and CDR2 SNEGSKA (reference sequence). Trimming pared 2 bases from V and 4 bases from J, leaving 13 bases between. This record belongs to a study of blood T cells in healthy people across ages. Total RNA extracted from each sample amounted to at least 6 micrograms. Using a J-beta primer mix together with a sample-barcoded 5' primer, a second PCR was run for about 6 to 12 cycles. TCRdb fed the 5' RACE reads into MiXCR, producing one record per CDR3 protein. The table has hundreds of thousands of distinct CDR3 sequences, 40% to 45% seen once.

This receptor was taken from a woman aged 55-69 years in good health. The V call is TRBV20-1, the J call TRBJ2-3; a possible D gene is TRBD2 (6 bases). Sequencing was done on a sample of blood. The chain's CDR3 is CSARLGLIPDTQYF. The CDR3 DNA sequence: TGCAGTGCTAGATTAGGACTAATTCCAGATACGCAGTATTTT.